This T cell receptor (beta chain) was recorded in a study of CD8+ T cells in alopecia areata. Study-wide results and caveats: Scalp sequencing captures resident alphabeta T cells of normal skin too. During tofacitinib treatment, many expanded lesional clones remained in scalp and blood. Affected scalp, especially in alopecia totalis/universalis, had a higher clonality than normal scalp did. A single nonresponder leaves the baseline CD8+ expansion link to response uncertain.

Turning to this clone: As yet, its antigen is unknown.

Stated treatment: oral pan-JAK inhibitor, 5-10 mg twice daily. After isolation, RNA underwent reverse transcription to generate cDNA as the sequencing template. TCRdb's table, derived via immunoSEQ multiplex PCR, lists solely in-frame clones and lacks some. Of fewer than 350,000 clones listed, 58% are singletons. The V gene's germline CDR1 is SGHNT and CDR2 YYREEE (reference sequence). V lost 7 bases, J lost 9 bases, and 20 bases lay in between. The CDR3 runs to 13 residues. Sequencing used CD4+ T cells sorted from blood, obtained at week 24, from a patient treated with tofacitinib. This chain joins TRBV5-4 and TRBJ2-7; D remains unclear. The receptor comes from a human donor with alopecia areata. The CDR3 DNA reads TGTGCCAGCCATGGAGATCGGCGGTCGGGGCAGTACTTC. This codes for CASHGDRRSGQYF.